These 27 T cell receptor beta chains were sequenced from one sample in a study of vaccination and CD4 T cells after COVID-19. Which antigens these TCRs recognize remains unknown. Time point reported: late sampling 161 to 241 days after vaccination in a few convalescent patients. Treatment meaning: roughly nine-day PBMC culture with coronavirus spike peptide pools or control peptides (ViraFEST assay). The assay that was used to sequence DNA from cultured CD4+ T cells was the Oncomine TCR Beta short-read assay. Using its own MiXCR run on the PCR reads, TCRdb lists one record per CDR3 protein. The data hold under 30,000 distinct CDR3 sequences, with roughly 38% observed a single time. The starting material was CD4+ T cells from blood, cultured in vitro, obtained about 7 months after SARS-CoV-2 vaccination. The receptors here all came from a human donor who had recovered from COVID-19.

V gene TRBV4-2 combines with J gene TRBJ1-1; 7 bases agree with TRBD1. Germline values: CDR1 LGHNA, CDR2 YNFKEQ. V shed 3 bases and J 2 bases; nucleotides not matched to a gene: 6. The CDR3 has 15 amino acids. This CDR3 is CASSHPDRRNTEAFF. Here the CDR3 DNA reads TGTGCCAGCAGCCATCCGGACAGGCGTAACACTGAAGCTTTCTTT.

V gene TRBV19 combines with J gene TRBJ2-3, with D possibly matching TRBD2 (5 bases). This CDR3 is 16 amino acids long. Looked up from germline, CDR1 is LNHDA and CDR2 is SQIVND (reference sequence). The V end lost 3 bases, the J end lost 0 bases, and 13 bases lay between the germline ends. The CDR3 is CASSMVGRQSTDTQYF. DNA for the CDR3: TGTGCCAGTAGTATGGTTGGGAGACAAAGCACAGATACGCAGTATTTT. Drawing the rest from reference TRBV19 and TRBJ2-3, the complete variable domain is DGGITQSPKYLFRKEGQNVTLSCEQNLNHDAMYWYRQDPGQGLRLIYYSQIVNDFQKGDIAEGYSVSREKKESFPLTVTSAQKNPTAFYLCASSMVGRQSTDTQYFGPGTRLTVL.

The rearrangement uses TRBV20-1 and TRBJ2-1; perhaps TRBD1 as D (6 bases). The CDR3 loop spans 16 amino acids. Germline CDR1 DFQATT, CDR2 SNEGSKA (reference sequence). V lost 0 bases and J lost 0, with 12 bases in between. CDR3 sequence: CSAREAGASSYNEQFF. CDR3 sequence (DNA): TGCAGTGCTAGAGAGGCAGGGGCCAGCTCCTACAATGAGCAGTTCTTC.

The J gene is TRBJ2-2, the V gene TRBV27; 8 bases agree with TRBD1. The CDR3 is made up of 12 amino acids. Per the germline V gene, CDR1 is MNHEY and CDR2 is SMNVEV (reference sequence). Unmatched junction bases numbered 0, after V lost 6 bases and J lost 6 bases. In DNA, the CDR3 is TGTGCCAGCAGGACAGGGGCCGGGGAGCTGTTTTTT. This translates into CASRTGAGELFF.

Here the CDR3 DNA reads TGTGCCAGCAGCTTAGCTGGGGGAGTCTCCTACAATGAGCAGTTCTTC. As protein: CASSLAGGVSYNEQFF. This chain connects TRBV11-3 to TRBJ2-1; either TRBD1 or TRBD2 may fit D (5 bases each). V was pared by 1 base and J by 0 bases, with 10 bases between. The V gene's germline CDR1 is SGHNT and CDR2 YENEEA. The CDR3 loop spans 16 amino acids.

The gene calls are TRBV7-2 and TRBJ2-1; 11 positions match TRBD1. The CDR3 loop spans 18 amino acids. CDR1 SGHTA and CDR2 FQGNSA come from the germline V gene. V was clipped by 2 bases and J by 1 base; unmatched bases: 7. DNA for the CDR3: TGTGCCAGCAGCTTATATGCCGGGACAGGGGGGTCCTACAATGAGCAGTTCTTC. It is translated as CASSLYAGTGGSYNEQFF.

This clonotype has more than one count but fewer than ten. The chain joins TRBV6-2 or TRBV6-3 to TRBJ1-5, with D unclear. CDR3 length: 14 amino acids. With 6 bases removed from V and 3 bases from J, the gap between germline ends came to 12 bases. Germline V gene data show CDR1 as MNHEY and CDR2 as SVGEGT. The CDR3 spells CASRSRGNNQPQHF. Written as DNA, the CDR3 is TGTGCCAGCAGATCCCGAGGAAACAATCAGCCCCAGCATTTT.

The chain links TRBV6-5 to TRBJ2-7; D is undetermined. Looked up from germline, CDR1 is MNHEY and CDR2 is SVGAGI. This CDR3 is 16 amino acids long. V lost 4 bases and J lost 2, with 18 bases in between. Here the CDR3 reads CASSSDSTHATYEQYF. DNA of the CDR3: TGTGCCAGCAGTTCTGATTCCACCCATGCGACCTACGAGCAGTACTTC.

This clonotype was counted only a few times. The chain carries TRBV20-1 and TRBJ1-5; D unresolved. Germline V gene lookup returns CDR1 DFQATT and CDR2 SNEGSKA (reference sequence). Trimming left V 3 bases short and J 10 bases short, with 22 bases between. The CDR3 extends over 15 amino acids. CDR3 sequence reads: CSASAVDRAAQPQHF. CDR3 sequence (DNA): TGCAGTGCTAGTGCCGTAGATAGGGCGGCGCAACCCCAGCATTTT.

This clonotype was observed a few times. CDR3 sequence: CSAMSGGPWDEQFF. The DNA of the CDR3 is TGCAGTGCTATGTCGGGAGGGCCTTGGGATGAGCAGTTCTTC. This chain joins TRBV20-1 and TRBJ2-1, with 8 bases fitting TRBD2. The CDR3 sequence is 14 residues long. CDR1 and CDR2 (germline): DFQATT, SNEGSKA (reference sequence). After removal of 4 bases from V and 8 bases from J, the junction contained 10 bases not matched to a gene.

The rearrangement joins TRBV6-5 to TRBJ1-5; 8 bases fit TRBD1. Germline V gene lookup returns CDR1 MNHEY and CDR2 SVGAGI. With 4 bases clipped from V and 7 bases from J, the junction kept 9 bases outside the gene matches. The CDR3 loop spans 15 amino acids. CDR3 in DNA: TGTGCCAGCAGTTCGATGGACAGGGTCTCACAGCCCCAGCATTTT. It specifies CASSSMDRVSQPQHF.

This clonotype has only a few counts. The rearrangement joins TRBV12-3 or TRBV12-4 to TRBJ2-5; D is uncertain. CDR3 length: 13 amino acids. Trimming stripped 4 bases from V and 2 bases from J, with 8 bases between. CDR3 sequence reads: CASSSGQQETQYF. The CDR3 nucleotides read TGTGCCAGCAGTTCTGGGCAGCAAGAGACCCAGTACTTC.

This clonotype was found once. CDR3: CASTAGGWDEQFF. The CDR3 region has the DNA TGTGCCAGTACCGCGGGAGGGTGGGATGAGCAGTTCTTC. The chain has TRBV19 and TRBJ2-1; TRBD2 matches at 9 bases. J was trimmed by 8 bases and V by 7 bases; bases with no gene match: 6. This CDR3 comprises 13 residues. Germline values: CDR1 LNHDA, CDR2 SQIVND (reference sequence).

This clonotype came up a few times. The chain links TRBV29-1 to TRBJ2-2; 14 bases map to TRBD2. Germline CDR1 and CDR2: SQVTM and ANQGSEA. V gave up 5 bases and J gave up 7 bases; unmatched junction bases: 6. CDR3 length: 15 amino acids. CDR3 amino acids: CSVLGTSGSGGELFF. In DNA form, the CDR3 reads TGCAGCGTTCTAGGGACTAGCGGGAGTGGCGGGGAGCTGTTTTTT.

The rearrangement uses TRBV20-1 and TRBJ2-7, with a tentative D call TRBD2 (7 bases). This CDR3 has 15 residues. With 3 bases removed from V and 5 bases from J, the gap between germline ends came to 20 bases. Germline loops: CDR1 DFQATT, CDR2 SNEGSKA (reference sequence). The CDR3: CSASISGGGPNEQYF. DNA for the CDR3: TGCAGTGCTAGTATTTCGGGGGGCGGACCCAACGAGCAGTACTTC.

The chain couples TRBV11-3 to TRBJ2-2; the D is unclear. The germline CDR1 and CDR2 sequences are SGHNT and YENEEA. With 5 bases removed from V and 2 bases from J, the gap between germline ends came to 3 bases. This CDR3 spans 12 amino acids. CDR3 nucleotide sequence: TGTGCCAGCAGCCTAAACACCGGGGAGCTGTTTTTT. Residues: CASSLNTGELFF.

The gene calls are TRBV20-1 and TRBJ2-5; tentatively, D is TRBD1 (6 bases). The germline gives CDR1 DFQATT, CDR2 SNEGSKA (reference sequence). This CDR3 region has 18 residues. V lost 6 bases and J lost 5, with 31 bases in between. The CDR3 sequence: CSANTGLPTLLLQETQYF. CDR3 DNA sequence: TGCAGTGCAAATACAGGGCTCCCGACCCTCTTACTACAGGAGACCCAGTACTTC.

This sequence joins TRBV20-1 and TRBJ1-5; D unresolved. CDR1 and CDR2 (germline): DFQATT, SNEGSKA (reference sequence). With 1 base removed from V and 5 bases from J, the gap between germline ends came to 6 bases. The length of the CDR3 is 12 residues. The CDR3 loop reads CSARGGDQPQHF. In DNA, the CDR3 is TGCAGTGCTAGAGGGGGTGATCAGCCCCAGCATTTT.

The CDR3 DNA sequence: TGTGCCAGCAGTGAGGGGTCAGATACGCAGTATTTT. Translating gives CASSEGSDTQYF. The J gene is TRBJ2-3, the V gene TRBV2; D uncertain. Germline values: CDR1 SNHLY, CDR2 FYNNEI. Deletions cut 3 bases from V and 4 bases from J, with 5 bases between. The CDR3 length is 12 residues.

The V call is TRBV5-1, the J call TRBJ2-5, with D maybe TRBD2 (7 bases). The CDR3 loop spans 17 amino acids. V was cut by 4 bases and J by 5 bases, with 24 bases left in between. CDR1 and CDR2 from the germline V gene are SGHRS and YFSETQ. The CDR3 sequence: CASSPEGGGPSWETQYF. The CDR3 bases are TGCGCCAGCAGCCCGGAAGGGGGAGGGCCCTCGTGGGAGACCCAGTACTTC.

V is TRBV5-1 and J is TRBJ2-5, with 7 bases aligning to TRBD1. Germline V gene data show CDR1 as SGHRS and CDR2 as YFSETQ. This CDR3 has 17 residues. V was pared by 6 bases and J by 5 bases, with 19 bases of the junction left unmatched. In DNA form, the CDR3 reads TGCGCCAGCACCCGACAGGGCGGGCAGACCCGACCCGAGACCCAGTACTTC. Translating gives CASTRQGGQTRPETQYF.

The J gene is TRBJ1-1, the V gene TRBV4-1; D gene uncertain. The germline V gene encodes CDR1 MGHRA and CDR2 YSYEKL. The CDR3 loop spans 14 amino acids. Trimming shortened V by 2 bases and J by 4 bases, and 11 bases separated the two germline ends. The CDR3, as DNA: TGCGCCAGCAGCCAATGGGAAGGGTTCACTGAAGCTTTCTTT. The encoded protein is CASSQWEGFTEAFF.

This CDR3 is CSAPPGTSDSPLHF. The DNA for the CDR3 is TGCAGTGCCCCGCCAGGGACCTCGGATTCACCCCTCCACTTT. The rearrangement uses TRBV20-1 and TRBJ1-6; D might be TRBD1 (5 bases). Germline-derived CDR1 and CDR2 are DFQATT and SNEGSKA (reference sequence). V was pared by 6 bases and J by 8 bases, with 17 bases between. CDR3 length: 14 residues.

Judged by abundance, this clonotype is medium-sized. The rearrangement joins TRBV20-1 to TRBJ2-7, with D tentatively TRBD2 (5 bases). Trimming left V 1 base short and J 3 bases short, with 13 bases between. CDR1 and CDR2 (germline): DFQATT, SNEGSKA (reference sequence). The CDR3 has 14 residues. The CDR3 DNA reads TGCAGTGCTAGAGCTGCTAGCACCAACTACGAGCAGTACTTC. It specifies CSARAASTNYEQYF.

The V and J genes are TRBV27 and TRBJ2-1; 14 nucleotides line up with TRBD2. The CDR3 has 13 amino acids. Trimming cost V 3 bases and J 14 bases; bases outside gene matches: 3. Germline lookup yields CDR1 MNHEY and CDR2 SMNVEV (reference sequence). The CDR3 is CASSFGTSGRKFF. The CDR3 bases are TGTGCCAGCAGTTTTGGGACTAGCGGGAGAAAGTTCTTC.

V is TRBV29-1 and J is TRBJ2-5; D gene unclear. Germline CDR1 SQVTM, CDR2 ANQGSEA. V was shortened by 5 bases and J by 4 bases, with 11 bases between the two germline ends. This CDR3 contains 12 residues. The CDR3 spells CSVPRIAETQYF. Here the CDR3 DNA reads TGCAGCGTTCCAAGGATAGCAGAGACCCAGTACTTC.

Turning to this clonotype: Given a much more abundant clone one base away, this may be a read error. J is TRBJ1-6 and V is TRBV20-1, with 8 bases matching TRBD1. The ends lost 8 bases at V and 8 bases at J; junction bases unmatched: 17. This CDR3 has 16 residues. The germline CDR1 and CDR2 sequences are DFQATT and SNEGSKA (reference sequence). Here the CDR3 reads CSLTGAAMVGDSPLHF. The CDR3 DNA sequence: TGCAGTCTGACAGGGGCCGCAATGGTCGGTGATTCACCCCTCCACTTT.